This entry lists 27 T cell receptor beta chains sequenced from one sample in a study of PD-1 blockade in classical Hodgkin lymphoma (TCRdb year 2020). Library method: the immunoSEQ multiplex PCR assay. In TCRdb, the immuneACCESS table is reduced to in-frame sequences with V and J assigned. These tables do not hold every clone; where another copy was compared, an unresolved V gene accounts for under half, and the others remain unexplained. The sample includes approximately 26,000 clones, with roughly 70% observed a single time. Around 26% of the sample rests with the top ten. Per the publication, the time point label means: cycle 2 day 1 (C2D1) of nivolumab. All trial patients had relapsed after autologous stem cell transplantation, with cohorts A, B and C differing in prior brentuximab vedotin exposure. The specimen was peripheral blood mononuclear cells (PBMCs), collected before the second cycle of nivolumab. These receptor sequences come from a human donor with classical Hodgkin lymphoma.

The gene calls are TRBV2 and TRBJ1-1; TRBD1 matches 8 bases. The ends lost 4 bases at V and 5 bases at J; junction bases unmatched: 3. The CDR3 spans 13 residues. Per germline, CDR1 SNHLY and CDR2 FYNNEI. CDR3 sequence reads: CASSGRTGTEAFF. As DNA, the CDR3 is TGTGCCAGCAGTGGCCGGACAGGGACTGAAGCTTTCTTT.

The chain links TRBV7-2 to TRBJ2-5; D remains unclear. The V and J ends lost 5 bases and 4 bases respectively, with 14 bases between them. The CDR3 sequence is 14 residues long. The germline CDR1 and CDR2 sequences are SGHTA and FQGNSA. The CDR3 is CASSTASWGETQYF. The CDR3 DNA is TGTGCCAGCAGCACTGCGTCATGGGGAGAGACCCAGTACTTC.

The chain joins TRBV19 to TRBJ2-3; D uncertain. The germline CDR1 and CDR2 sequences are LNHDA and SQIVND (reference sequence). V lost 3 bases and J 7 bases, leaving 8 bases between the germline ends. The CDR3 covers 12 residues. In DNA form, the CDR3 reads TGTGCCAGTAGTATGTTGGGAAATACGCAGTATTTT. Protein sequence: CASSMLGNTQYF.

This clone was found a few times. The chain uses TRBV18 and TRBJ2-6; 9 bases are a match to TRBD1. This CDR3 contains 18 residues. V shed 3 bases, J shed 4 bases, and the junction held 10 bases outside the gene matches. Germline V lookup: CDR1 KGHSH, CDR2 LQKENI. The CDR3 nucleotides read TGTGCCAGCTCACCGAGGACAGGGGCTTCTCTGGGGGCCAACGTCCTGACTTTC. This encodes CASSPRTGASLGANVLTF.

The rearrangement links TRBV7-8 to TRBJ1-1; possibly TRBD1 for D (6 bases). V was pared by 1 base and J by 4 bases, with 10 bases between. CDR3 length: 14 residues. The germline CDR1 and CDR2 sequences are SGHVS and FQNEAQ. DNA for the CDR3: TGTGCCAGCAGCTTAGGGCAGGGGTTCACTGAAGCTTTCTTT. It translates to CASSLGQGFTEAFF. The full variable domain, with the rest looked up from reference TRBV7-8 and TRBJ1-1, is GAGVSQSPRYKVAKRGQDVALRCDPISGHVSLFWYQQALGQGPEFLTYFQNEAQLDKSGLPSDRFFAERPEGSVSTLKIQRTQQEDSAVYLCASSLGQGFTEAFFGQGTRLTVV.

The J gene is TRBJ1-1, the V gene TRBV7-8; D unclear. The CDR3 has 14 amino acids. The germline V gene has CDR1 SGHVS and CDR2 FQNEAQ. Trimming shortened V by 1 base and J by 1 base, and 7 bases separated the two germline ends. CDR3 amino acids: CASSLGPANTEAFF. In DNA, the CDR3 is TGTGCCAGCAGCTTAGGTCCAGCGAACACTGAAGCTTTCTTT.

The V gene is TRBV19, the J gene TRBJ1-5, with D perhaps TRBD1 (6 bases). Germline-derived CDR1 and CDR2 are LNHDA and SQIVND (reference sequence). CDR3 size: 13 residues. Trimming took 6 bases from V and 7 from J, leaving 13 bases between them. The CDR3 here is CASSPTGLQPQHF. For the CDR3, the DNA is TGTGCCAGTAGCCCCACAGGGTTACAGCCCCAGCATTTT.

This sequence joins TRBV10-3 and TRBJ2-7; tentative D call: TRBD2 (5 bases). Germline CDR1 is ENHRY and CDR2 is SYGVKD. The V gene lost 5 bases and the J gene lost 5 bases, with 16 bases spanning the gap. The CDR3 extends over 14 amino acids. CDR3 in DNA: TGTGCCATCAGTTCATCGGACTCCGGGAACGAGCAGTACTTC. Translating it yields CAISSSDSGNEQYF.

V and J are TRBV19 and TRBJ2-3, with D perhaps matching TRBD1 (5 bases). This CDR3 is 14 amino acids long. The V end lost 3 bases, the J end lost 3 bases, and 10 bases lay between the germline ends. In germline, CDR1 is LNHDA, CDR2 SQIVND (reference sequence). The CDR3 here is CASSITRQTDTQYF. CDR3 nucleotide sequence: TGTGCCAGTAGTATCACCAGACAGACAGATACGCAGTATTTT.

The gene calls are TRBV4-1 and TRBJ2-4, with TRBD1 matching 7 bases. Germline V lookup: CDR1 MGHRA, CDR2 YSYEKL. The CDR3 length is 14 residues. The trim removed 4 bases at V and 6 bases at J, leaving 6 bases unmatched. The CDR3 sequence is CASSRDRDRNIQYF. CDR3 DNA sequence: TGCGCCAGCAGCCGAGACAGGGATAGAAACATTCAGTACTTC.

The chain uses TRBV7-9 and TRBJ2-3; no clear D. V was trimmed by 2 bases and J by 4 bases, leaving 4 bases between them. CDR3 length: 12 amino acids. The germline V gene encodes CDR1 SEHNR and CDR2 FQNEAQ (reference sequence). For the CDR3, the DNA is TGTGCCAGCAGCTTAACCCCAGATACGCAGTATTTT. Its translation is CASSLTPDTQYF.

This clone came up once. The chain recombines TRBV28 with TRBJ2-4; D is perhaps TRBD1 (5 bases). Trimming took 5 bases from V and 2 from J, leaving 13 bases between them. The germline gives CDR1 MDHEN, CDR2 SYDVKM. The CDR3 length is 15 residues. CDR3 nucleotide sequence: TGTGCCAGCAGTGGACCCCAGGGTACCAAAAACATTCAGTACTTC. Protein product: CASSGPQGTKNIQYF.

This chain joins TRBV7-2 and TRBJ2-7; a weak D match, TRBD2 (5 bases). Between the trimmed V and J ends, which lost 7 bases and 0 bases, there was a span of 16 bases. CDR3 length: 15 amino acids. Germline assignment: CDR1 SGHTA and CDR2 FQGNSA. This CDR3 is CASIGGYGNSYEQYV. CDR3 nucleotide sequence: TGTGCCAGCATTGGCGGGTACGGGAACTCCTACGAGCAGTACGTC.

The rearrangement uses TRBV10-3 and TRBJ1-1; 7 nucleotides line up with TRBD1. Germline CDR1 and CDR2: ENHRY and SYGVKD. The CDR3 totals 14 residues. V lost 4 bases and J lost 1; bases outside the gene matches: 3. The CDR3 DNA follows: TGTGCCATCAGTGGGACAGGACCGAACACTGAAGCTTTCTTT. The encoded protein is CAISGTGPNTEAFF.

The rearrangement links TRBV5-4 to TRBJ1-2; D not certain. Trimming pared 3 bases from V and 2 bases from J, leaving 11 bases between. Per germline, CDR1 SGHNT and CDR2 YYREEE (reference sequence). The CDR3 is 14 residues long. In nucleotides, the CDR3 is TGTGCCAGCAGCTCGGGCAGAGGGAACTATGGCTACACCTTC. Amino acids: CASSSGRGNYGYTF.

The V call is TRBV2, the J call TRBJ2-3; 12 nucleotides align to TRBD2. Germline trimming cut 6 bases from V and 6 bases from J; bases unmatched to any gene: 10. The CDR3 runs to 16 residues. In germline, CDR1 is SNHLY, CDR2 FYNNEI. In DNA, the CDR3 is TGTGCCAGCAGATCGCTGACTAGCGGGGGTGGGGATACGCAGTATTTT. Encoded protein: CASRSLTSGGGDTQYF.

The V call is TRBV19, the J call TRBJ2-7, with 10 nucleotides matching TRBD1. V was clipped by 3 bases and J by 6 bases; unmatched bases: 8. Germline V gene data show CDR1 as LNHDA and CDR2 as SQIVND (reference sequence). This CDR3 contains 15 residues. CDR3 in amino acids: CASSMLTGGAGEQYF. The CDR3 nucleotides read TGTGCCAGTAGTATGCTGACAGGGGGCGCGGGCGAGCAGTACTTC. Full variable domain (outside the CDR3, taken from reference TRBV19 and TRBJ2-7): DGGITQSPKYLFRKEGQNVTLSCEQNLNHDAMYWYRQDPGQGLRLIYYSQIVNDFQKGDIAEGYSVSREKKESFPLTVTSAQKNPTAFYLCASSMLTGGAGEQYFGPGTRLTVT.

This chain joins TRBV21-1 and TRBJ1-5. TRBV21-1 constitutes a pseudogene. The CDR3 consists of 16 residues. The DNA for the CDR3 is TGTGCCAGCAGCAATCACTGGAGGCAGGGACATCAGCCCCAGCATTTT. As protein: CASSNHWRQGHQPQHF.

This clone has a single count. The V call is TRBV28, the J call TRBJ2-3; D remains ambiguous. Trimming took 4 bases from V and 4 from J, leaving 12 bases between them. There are 14 residues in the CDR3. Germline CDR1 and CDR2: MDHEN and SYDVKM. CDR3 loop: CASSSRVRADTQYF. In DNA, the CDR3 is TGTGCCAGCAGTTCTCGAGTTAGGGCAGATACGCAGTATTTT.

Concerning this clone: A junction end diverges from the germline sequence, so it may reflect a read error. The chain recombines TRBV7-2 with TRBJ2-7, with 7 bases aligning to TRBD2. CDR1 is SGHTA and CDR2 is FQGNSA in the germline V gene. This CDR3 has 17 residues. Here the CDR3 reads CASSQDGAGALSYEQYF. Here the CDR3 DNA reads TGCGCCAGCAGCCAAGACGGTGCGGGAGCCTTGTCCTACGAGCAGTACTTC.

The CDR3 is CASSPTGGVDTQYF. For the CDR3, the DNA is TGTGCCAGCTCACCAACAGGGGGAGTAGATACGCAGTATTTT. The V and J genes are TRBV18 and TRBJ2-3, with 8 bases identical to TRBD1. V was clipped by 2 bases and J by 5 bases; unmatched bases: 3. The germline CDR1 and CDR2 sequences are KGHSH and LQKENI. CDR3 length equals 14 residues.

The chain couples TRBV28 to TRBJ1-1; 8 nucleotides match TRBD1. Losses at the gene ends were 3 bases for V and 1 base for J; bases not matched to a gene: 4. Germline-derived CDR1 and CDR2 are MDHEN and SYDVKM. The CDR3 contains 15 residues. Here the CDR3 reads CASSFGDRGNTEAFF. The DNA for the CDR3 is TGTGCCAGCAGTTTCGGTGACAGGGGGAACACTGAAGCTTTCTTT.

CDR3 sequence (DNA): TGTGCCAGCAGCCCTCCGAGATCCCAAACCCAGTACTTC. Amino acids: CASSPPRSQTQYF. This chain joins TRBV5-4 and TRBJ2-5; unclear D gene. This CDR3 is built from 13 residues. Germline V gene data show CDR1 as SGHNT and CDR2 as YYREEE (reference sequence). V was shortened by 4 bases and J by 8 bases, with 15 bases between the two germline ends.

The genes are TRBV5-1 and TRBJ2-3, with D uncertain. From germline, CDR1 is SGHRS and CDR2 YFSETQ. This CDR3 spans 15 amino acids. Trimming removed 0 bases from V and 1 base from J, with 9 bases in between. The CDR3 sequence is CASSLGGVGTDTQYF. DNA for the CDR3: TGCGCCAGCAGCTTGGGCGGTGTGGGCACAGATACGCAGTATTTT.

The J gene is TRBJ1-2, the V gene TRBV5-4, with D unclear. Germline lookup yields CDR1 SGHNT and CDR2 YYREEE (reference sequence). The V and J ends lost 0 bases and 5 bases respectively, with 8 bases between them. The CDR3 is made up of 13 amino acids. The chain's CDR3 is CASSLDDGYGYTF. DNA of the CDR3: TGTGCCAGCAGCTTGGACGACGGATATGGCTACACCTTC. The full variable domain, completed using reference TRBV5-4 and TRBJ1-2, is ETGVTQSPTHLIKTRGQQVTLRCSSQSGHNTVSWYQQALGQGPQFIFQYYREEENGRGNFPPRFSGLQFPNYSSELNVNALELDDSALYLCASSLDDGYGYTFGSGTRLTVV.

This clone was picked up one time. The chain carries TRBV19 and TRBJ2-2; D gene ambiguous. The CDR3 length is 16 residues. Deletions cut 6 bases from V and 5 bases from J, with 19 bases between. CDR1 and CDR2 (germline): LNHDA, SQIVND (reference sequence). The CDR3 nucleotides are TGTGCCAGTAGGGCTGAGGACCAGTCGTTGACCGGGGAGCTGTTTTTT. Residues: CASRAEDQSLTGELFF. The full variable domain, rest sourced from reference TRBV19 and TRBJ2-2, is DGGITQSPKYLFRKEGQNVTLSCEQNLNHDAMYWYRQDPGQGLRLIYYSQIVNDFQKGDIAEGYSVSREKKESFPLTVTSAQKNPTAFYLCASRAEDQSLTGELFFGEGSRLTVL.

This chain's CDR3 is CASSYFTDNTIYF. Here the CDR3 DNA reads TGTGCCAGCAGCTATTTTACCGACAACACCATATATTTT. V and J are TRBV7-2 and TRBJ1-3; D is undetermined. The CDR3 consists of 13 residues. Germline V lookup: CDR1 SGHTA, CDR2 FQGNSA. Trimming took off 4 bases at V and 7 bases at J, with 11 bases between the two ends.